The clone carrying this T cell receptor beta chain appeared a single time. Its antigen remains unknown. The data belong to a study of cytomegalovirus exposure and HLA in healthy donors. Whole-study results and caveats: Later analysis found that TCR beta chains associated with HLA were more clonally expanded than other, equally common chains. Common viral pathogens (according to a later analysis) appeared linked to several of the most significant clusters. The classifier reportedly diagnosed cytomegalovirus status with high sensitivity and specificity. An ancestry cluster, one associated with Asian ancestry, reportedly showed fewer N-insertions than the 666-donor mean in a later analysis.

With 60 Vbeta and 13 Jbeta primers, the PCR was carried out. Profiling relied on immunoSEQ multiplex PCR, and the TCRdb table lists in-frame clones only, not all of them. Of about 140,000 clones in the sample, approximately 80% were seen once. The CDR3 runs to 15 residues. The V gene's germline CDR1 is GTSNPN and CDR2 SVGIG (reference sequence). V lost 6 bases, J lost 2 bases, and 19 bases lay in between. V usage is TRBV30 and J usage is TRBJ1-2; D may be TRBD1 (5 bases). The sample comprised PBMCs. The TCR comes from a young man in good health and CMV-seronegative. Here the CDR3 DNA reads TGTGCCTGTTCATCCGGGCAGCCAGGGAACTATGGCTACACCTTC. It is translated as CACSSGQPGNYGYTF.